The table lists the clone carrying this T cell receptor beta chain with many counts. No antigen is known for it. Per the germline V gene, CDR1 is SGHRS and CDR2 is YFSETQ. After removal of 3 bases from V and 2 bases from J, the junction contained 3 bases not matched to a gene. The CDR3 is made up of 15 amino acids. At the time of active disease, bone marrow was collected from every patient. This specimen comes from a study of read filtering for tumor transcriptome and immune sequencing. Study observations and caveats: IR-seq and RNA-seq agreed better without single-read clonotypes.

From about 400 ng of RNA, a library with molecular barcoded alpha/delta and beta/gamma adaptors was made. MiXCR, applied by TCRdb to the reads, yields one record per CDR3 protein. The sample has 46,000 or so distinct CDR3 sequences; roughly 19% are singletons. The chain couples TRBV5-1 to TRBJ2-1, with 9 bases fitting TRBD2. Material for sequencing was a population of CD138-negative cells sorted from bone marrow. This receptor was obtained from a donor at least 40 years old with multiple myeloma. The CDR3 is CASSSTSGTYNEQFF. The CDR3 bases are TGCGCCAGCAGCTCGACTAGCGGAACCTACAATGAGCAGTTCTTC.